What follows describes a single T cell receptor (beta chain). The antigen is unknown. This entry comes from a study of tumor-infiltrating lymphocytes in glioblastoma multiforme. General study findings and limits: RNA-based TCR sequencing may distort clone frequencies, since cells carry unequal TCR transcript numbers.

TCRB libraries came from RNA via three nested multiplex PCR rounds. Using its own MiXCR run on the multiplex PCR reads, TCRdb lists one record per CDR3 protein. The top ten clones hold roughly 18% of a sample with 15,000 to 20,000 distinct CDR3 sequences, 55% to 70% of them seen once. From germline, CDR1 is SGHAT and CDR2 FQDESV (reference sequence). The length of the CDR3 is 15 residues. Trimming removed 1 base from V and 11 bases from J, with 17 bases in between. This TCR was recovered from a male donor with glioblastoma. The specimen sequenced was peripheral blood. The gene calls are TRBV11-1 and TRBJ2-2; D is uncertain. The DNA of the CDR3 is TGTGCCAGCAGCTTAGAACGCCCGAGCACTGGAGAGCTGTTTTTT. The encoded protein is CASSLERPSTGELFF.